The present T cell receptor beta chain was sequenced within a study of cytomegalovirus exposure and HLA in healthy donors. Looking at the study overall: Most genotyped donors, about four fifths of about 360, had Caucasian-associated genetic ancestry. Findings of the study overall: In an earlier analysis, in roughly 580 donors, most V segments appeared productive either ~90% or ~30% of the time. V- and J-gene trimming in TCR beta was tied to a missense DCLRE1C variant by an analysis performed later. Donors were assumed by presence/absence analyses to have roughly uniform sequencing depth.

PCR amplification relied on 60 Vbeta primers (plus 13 Jbeta primers). Clones were read by immunoSEQ multiplex PCR, and TCRdb kept only the in-frame ones, dropping some. The table has 100,000 to 150,000 clones, over 75% seen once; the top ten hold roughly 13%. In regard to this clone: The target antigen is unknown.

This CDR3 is built from 11 residues. CDR1 and CDR2 from the germline V gene are MDHEN and SYDVKM. V lost 2 bases to trimming and J lost 7 bases, with 5 bases between them. This clonotype was sampled from a middle-aged woman in good health and CMV-seropositive. Source material: PBMCs. The rearrangement joins TRBV28 to TRBJ1-2; no firm D call. CDR3 in DNA: TGTGCCAGCAGTTTAGCGAGTGGCTACACCTTC. This codes for CASSLASGYTF.